Presented here are 27 T cell receptor beta chains from one specimen sequenced in a study of blood T cell repertoires in COVID-19. Profiling relied on immunoSEQ multiplex PCR, and the TCRdb table lists in-frame clones only, not all of them. The table includes more than 250,000 clones, approximately 91% detected once. The sample comprised peripheral blood. Receptors originate from a human donor in a cohort sampled during active COVID-19.

CDR3 region: CASSRPRTRLDSSYNEQFF. CDR3 bases: TGTGCCAGCAGTCGCCCCCGGACACGTCTGGACAGCTCCTACAATGAGCAGTTCTTC. The chain combines TRBV7-2 with TRBJ2-1, with D possibly being TRBD1 (6 bases). This CDR3 contains 19 residues. Per germline, CDR1 SGHTA and CDR2 FQGNSA. V was shortened by 6 bases and J by 0 bases, with 24 bases between the two germline ends.

This chain joins TRBV30 and TRBJ2-7; D is possibly TRBD1 (6 bases). The CDR3 is 15 residues long. V was pared by 3 bases and J by 7 bases, with 22 bases between. Germline V gene lookup returns CDR1 GTSNPN and CDR2 SVGIG (reference sequence). The CDR3 DNA follows: TGTGCCTGGAGCCGGTCTGCAGGGGCGGTTGAGGAGCAGTACTTC. This sequence encodes CAWSRSAGAVEEQYF.

The chain carries TRBV18 and TRBJ1-2; unclear D gene. V lost 3 bases to trimming and J lost 2 bases, with 10 bases between them. The CDR3 loop spans 14 amino acids. CDR1 is KGHSH, CDR2 LQKENI, per germline. The CDR3 DNA sequence: TGTGCCAGCTCACCCGGGAGGGTAAACTATGGCTACACCTTC. This encodes CASSPGRVNYGYTF.

V gene TRBV4-3 combines with J gene TRBJ2-7; 8 bases are shared with TRBD2. The CDR3 is 15 amino acids. The germline V gene encodes CDR1 LGHNA and CDR2 YSLEER. Trimming took 3 bases from V and 3 from J; bases not matched to a gene: 7. CDR3: CASSHLAGNNYEQYF. CDR3 DNA sequence: TGCGCCAGCAGCCATTTAGCGGGGAACAACTACGAGCAGTACTTC.

The chain couples TRBV6-6 to TRBJ1-2; 10 bases map to TRBD1. V lost 8 bases to trimming and J lost 6 bases; unmatched junction nucleotides: 9. Germline V gene data show CDR1 as MNHNY and CDR2 as SVGAGI (reference sequence). The CDR3 has 14 amino acids. The CDR3 bases are TGTGCCAGCTCTGGGACAGGGGATCGGGATGGCTACACCTTC. This sequence encodes CASSGTGDRDGYTF.

This clone has a handful of counts. The chain recombines TRBV30 with TRBJ1-4; no definite D call. Germline CDR1 GTSNPN, CDR2 SVGIG (reference sequence). The CDR3 covers 12 residues. V lost 2 bases and J 5 bases, leaving 6 bases between the germline ends. The CDR3 nucleotides read TGTGCCTGGAGTAACGGGAATGAAAAACTGTTTTTT. It is translated as CAWSNGNEKLFF.

This chain links TRBV6-2 or TRBV6-3 with TRBJ1-1, with 8 bases aligning to TRBD1. Germline V CDR1 and CDR2: MNHEY, SVGEGT. V shed 6 bases, J shed 4 bases, and the junction held 10 bases outside the gene matches. The CDR3 runs to 15 residues. The CDR3 nucleotides read TGTGCCAGCAGCAAACGACAGGGGATGGGCACTGAAGCTTTCTTT. It codes for CASSKRQGMGTEAFF.

The chain has TRBV12-3 or TRBV12-4 and TRBJ2-7, with 7 bases identical to TRBD1. The V segment lost 1 base and the J segment 8 bases; nucleotides outside the gene matches: 5. The CDR3 sequence is 13 residues long. CDR3 residues: CASSLGTGQQQYF. CDR3 nucleotides: TGTGCCAGCAGTTTAGGGACAGGACAACAGCAGTACTTC.

The genes are TRBV19 and TRBJ1-5; 7 bases agree with TRBD1. V lost 6 bases and J lost 0; bases outside the gene matches: 5. This CDR3 region has 15 residues. In germline, CDR1 is LNHDA, CDR2 SQIVND (reference sequence). The DNA of the CDR3 is TGTGCCAGTAGGAGGGACAGACATAGCAATCAGCCCCAGCATTTT. Translating gives CASRRDRHSNQPQHF. Full variable domain (rest looked up from reference TRBV19 and TRBJ1-5): DGGITQSPKYLFRKEGQNVTLSCEQNLNHDAMYWYRQDPGQGLRLIYYSQIVNDFQKGDIAEGYSVSREKKESFPLTVTSAQKNPTAFYLCASRRDRHSNQPQHFGDGTRLSIL.

This chain links TRBV6-5 with TRBJ1-1; D call uncertain. Trimming shortened V by 4 bases and J by 1 base, and 4 bases separated the two germline ends. The CDR3 consists of 12 residues. Germline V gives CDR1 MNHEY, CDR2 SVGAGI. The DNA for the CDR3 is TGTGCCAGCAGTTTTAGGAACACTGAAGCTTTCTTT. Protein sequence: CASSFRNTEAFF.

The chain joins TRBV20-1 to TRBJ1-2, with 9 bases aligning to TRBD1. V lost 3 bases and J lost 7; bases outside the gene matches: 9. From germline, CDR1 is DFQATT and CDR2 SNEGSKA (reference sequence). The CDR3 is 14 residues long. In DNA form, the CDR3 reads TGCAGTGCTAGTGTAAGGACAGGGGTCGGTGGCTACACCTTC. Amino acids: CSASVRTGVGGYTF.

The V and J genes are TRBV27 and TRBJ2-7; maybe TRBD1 (5 bases). The CDR3 consists of 15 residues. Germline V gives CDR1 MNHEY, CDR2 SMNVEV (reference sequence). Trimming took 2 bases from V and 4 from J, leaving 15 bases between them. DNA of the CDR3: TGTGCCAGCAGTTTAACTTGGGAAGGGGCGTACGAGCAGTACTTC. As protein: CASSLTWEGAYEQYF.

The genes are TRBV29-1 and TRBJ1-1; 7 nucleotides line up with TRBD1. V gave up 5 bases and J gave up 1 base; unmatched junction bases: 7. The CDR3 has 14 amino acids. Germline CDR1 reads SQVTM; CDR2 reads ANQGSEA. The CDR3 reads CSVPPGQPNTEAFF. The DNA of the CDR3 is TGCAGCGTTCCACCGGGACAGCCGAACACTGAAGCTTTCTTT.

The chain links TRBV6-2 or TRBV6-3 to TRBJ1-1, with 9 bases that match TRBD1. The junction had 18 bases not matched to a gene; V was cut back by 6 bases and J by 10 bases. CDR3 length equals 16 residues. The germline CDR1 and CDR2 sequences are MNHEY and SVGEGT. CDR3 nucleotide sequence: TGTGCCAGCAGCGAGGCCGGACAGGGGCCCGCCGGTGTAGCTTTCTTT. Translating gives CASSEAGQGPAGVAFF.

The chain combines TRBV7-9 with TRBJ2-5, with 8 nucleotides matching TRBD2. V was clipped by 5 bases and J by 3 bases; unmatched bases: 8. The germline gives CDR1 SEHNR, CDR2 FQNEAQ (reference sequence). There are 15 residues in the CDR3. The CDR3 is CASSRVTSGEETQYF. In DNA, the CDR3 is TGTGCCAGCAGCCGGGTAACTAGCGGCGAAGAGACCCAGTACTTC.

The CDR3 sequence: CASSLRTGGTGELFF. CDR3 coding DNA: TGTGCCAGCAGCTTGAGGACAGGGGGCACCGGGGAGCTGTTTTTT. The chain couples TRBV5-4 to TRBJ2-2; 10 bases are a match to TRBD1. CDR3 length: 15 residues. The V and J ends lost 1 base and 4 bases, in that order; junction bases with no gene match: 1. From germline, CDR1 is SGHNT and CDR2 YYREEE (reference sequence).

The chain is built from TRBV7-2 and TRBJ2-3; D call uncertain. Germline V gene sequence: CDR1 SGHTA, CDR2 FQGNSA. The length of the CDR3 is 14 residues. V was clipped by 0 bases and J by 6 bases, with 10 bases between them. The CDR3 DNA reads TGTGCCAGCAGCTTAGCTGCGGATGCGGATACGCAGTATTTT. It specifies CASSLAADADTQYF.

This clone has a handful of counts. This rearrangement joins TRBV7-9 to TRBJ2-7; TRBD2 matches 8 bases. The CDR3 consists of 14 residues. CDR1 is SEHNR, CDR2 FQNEAQ, per germline (reference sequence). J was trimmed by 6 bases and V by 1 base; bases with no gene match: 5. This CDR3 reads CASSLGAGAFEQYF. In DNA form, the CDR3 reads TGTGCCAGCAGCTTAGGAGCGGGAGCCTTCGAGCAGTACTTC.

This chain links TRBV6-6 with TRBJ2-7; TRBD1 might be the D (5 bases). The CDR3 is 13 amino acids. The V end lost 7 bases, the J end lost 0 bases, and 10 bases lay between the germline ends. Per germline, CDR1 MNHNY and CDR2 SVGAGI (reference sequence). The CDR3 coding sequence is TGTGCCAGCAACTACAGGAGCTCCTACGAGCAGTACTTC. Translating gives CASNYRSSYEQYF.

The chain has TRBV19 and TRBJ2-7; 8 bases fit TRBD1. The CDR3 runs to 14 residues. The germline V gene encodes CDR1 LNHDA and CDR2 SQIVND (reference sequence). The V and J ends lost 5 bases and 1 base, in that order; junction bases with no gene match: 4. CDR3 amino acids: CASSGQGGSYEQYF. In DNA form, the CDR3 reads TGTGCCAGTAGTGGACAGGGTGGGTCCTACGAGCAGTACTTC.

This rearrangement joins TRBV28 to TRBJ2-3, with TRBD2 matching 7 bases. CDR3 size: 14 residues. Germline-derived CDR1 and CDR2 are MDHEN and SYDVKM. The V and J ends lost 6 bases and 0 bases, in that order; junction bases with no gene match: 3. The CDR3 loop reads CASSRSGSTDTQYF. CDR3 in DNA: TGTGCCAGCAGCCGTAGCGGGAGCACAGATACGCAGTATTTT.

The J gene is TRBJ2-3, the V gene TRBV4-2, with 11 bases identical to TRBD2. This CDR3 region has 16 residues. Trimming at V came to 3 bases and at J to 2 bases, leaving 4 bases not matched to a gene. Germline loops: CDR1 LGHNA, CDR2 YNFKEQ. Here the CDR3 reads CASSHQLAGDTDTQYF. DNA for the CDR3: TGTGCCAGCAGCCATCAACTAGCGGGGGACACAGATACGCAGTATTTT.

The chain couples TRBV11-3 to TRBJ2-7; D is possibly TRBD1 (6 bases). The V gene lost 6 bases and the J gene lost 6 bases, with 15 bases spanning the gap. The CDR3 loop spans 13 amino acids. CDR1 is SGHNT and CDR2 is YENEEA in the germline V gene. CDR3 DNA sequence: TGTGCCAGCAGTTACACGTCAGGGGCCGAGCAGTACTTC. Translating it yields CASSYTSGAEQYF.

The genes are TRBV11-2 and TRBJ2-3; 7 bases align to TRBD2. Germline CDR1 SGHAT, CDR2 FQNNGV. The V and J ends lost 5 bases and 5 bases, in that order; junction bases with no gene match: 19. This CDR3 spans 18 amino acids. The CDR3 DNA reads TGTGCCAGCAGCCCCGACGGTGGGGCGGGAGCGCGGAAAGATACGCAGTATTTT. This encodes CASSPDGGAGARKDTQYF.

The V call is TRBV28, the J call TRBJ2-7, with D possibly matching TRBD2 (5 bases). The CDR3 is 15 residues long. Between the trimmed V and J ends, which lost 8 bases and 0 bases, there was a span of 17 bases. Germline loops: CDR1 MDHEN, CDR2 SYDVKM. DNA of the CDR3: TGTGCCAGCCTGTCCCGACTACCGAGCTCCTACGAGCAGTACTTC. It specifies CASLSRLPSSYEQYF.

This clone appeared once. The chain carries TRBV28 and TRBJ1-5, with 11 positions matching TRBD1. J was trimmed by 6 bases and V by 7 bases; bases with no gene match: 8. The CDR3 loop spans 15 amino acids. Germline assignment: CDR1 MDHEN and CDR2 SYDVKM. CDR3 sequence reads: CASIAGTGGSQPQHF. The DNA for the CDR3 is TGTGCCAGCATCGCCGGGACAGGGGGTTCTCAGCCCCAGCATTTT.

V usage is TRBV3-1 (or the pseudogene TRBV3-2) and J usage is TRBJ2-7, with 8 bases matching TRBD1. This CDR3 is 12 amino acids long. Germline V CDR1 and CDR2: LGHDT, YNNKEL (reference sequence). J was trimmed by 6 bases and V by 5 bases; bases with no gene match: 3. Here the CDR3 reads CASSFTGGEQYF. CDR3 DNA sequence: TGTGCCAGCAGCTTCACAGGGGGCGAGCAGTACTTC.